The text below deals with one T cell receptor beta chain. The target antigen is unknown. The investigators reverse transcribed all of the isolated RNA, so they sequenced expressed TCRB transcripts. Here immunoSEQ multiplex PCR was the method, and the copy in TCRdb shows in-frame clones only, minus some. The sample lists tens of thousands of clones, roughly three quarters occurring once. This sample was included in a study of beta chain features in type 1 diabetes. As for the study in general: All samples combined gave around 100,000,000 sorted cells for examination.

Germline loops: CDR1 SEHNR, CDR2 FQNEAQ (reference sequence). The CDR3 consists of 16 residues. V was pared by 8 bases and J by 2 bases, with 19 bases between. Broader study findings: Within patients, naive, central memory and Treg TCRB repertoires seemed more similar than within healthy donors. Type 1 diabetes patients had VDJ junctions that carried fewer insertions and more deletions.

This TCR was recovered from a woman in her thirties or forties in good health. The material sequenced was Tregs from blood. V gene TRBV7-9 combines with J gene TRBJ1-3, with D possibly being TRBD1 (5 bases). CDR3 loop: CASRPGGGLPGNTIYF. The CDR3 DNA reads TGTGCCAGCCGACCTGGGGGAGGACTGCCTGGAAACACCATATATTTT.